This T cell receptor beta chain was documented in a study of shared clonotypes between healthy human individuals. Overall study results and limits: Incomplete sequencing of sorted subsets was indicated by rarefaction despite large depth.

Produced via immunoSEQ multiplex PCR; TCRdb's table is partial and in-frame only. This table holds about 1 million clones, approximately 68% found once. With regard to this clone: Its specificity is not known.

The length of the CDR3 is 13 residues. Per germline, CDR1 ENHRY and CDR2 SYGVKD. The V end was cut by 2 bases, the J end by 4 bases, with 8 bases between. This TCR came from a man between 18 and 35 years old in good health. The material sequenced was memory CD4+ T cells sorted from blood. Described subset: CD45RA-negative fraction. The V call is TRBV10-3, the J call TRBJ1-1; D is unclear. The CDR3: CAISEAAVTEAFF. CDR3 bases: TGTGCCATCAGTGAGGCCGCGGTCACTGAAGCTTTCTTT.